This TCR beta chain originates from a study of early T cells in non-severe SARS-CoV-2 infection. This clonotype was detected only a few times. Using its own MiXCR run on the 5' RACE reads, TCRdb lists one record per CDR3 protein. Counted here are 65,000 to 95,000 distinct CDR3 sequences, about 17% occurring once; the ten biggest clones make up approximately 2.6%. This CDR3 contains 15 residues. Germline V CDR1 and CDR2: DFQATT, SNEGSKA (reference sequence). V was shortened by 1 base and J by 5 bases, with 17 bases between the two germline ends. This chain connects TRBV20-1 to TRBJ2-5, with D possibly matching TRBD1 (5 bases). The source material was whole blood. The TCR comes from an adult who was a healthcare worker with PCR-confirmed SARS-CoV-2 infection or an uninfected control (not recorded which). Here the CDR3 reads CSARVSAGPGETQYF. In DNA, the CDR3 is TGCAGTGCTAGAGTATCGGCAGGGCCTGGGGAGACCCAGTACTTC.